This TCR beta chain originates from a study of blood T cells in healthy people across ages. Study-wide findings and caveats: Naive and antigen-experienced cells could not be conclusively compared, given unsorted PBMCs. As age increased, TCR beta diversity per million T cells fell in a roughly linear fashion.

With respect to this clonotype: Antigen specificity is unknown.

Trimming left V 3 bases short and J 6 bases short, with 19 bases between. The CDR3 length is 16 residues. Next came a second PCR, run for about 7 to 12 cycles, which used a sample-barcoded 5' primer along with a J-beta primer mix. Every sample gave at least 2.5 million paired-end reads containing CDR3. TCRdb called the 5' RACE reads again in MiXCR, with one record for every CDR3 protein. This sample has around 900,000 distinct CDR3 sequences, with more than 25% found just once. The sequence derives from a woman aged 80 or over in good health. Source material: blood. The V and J genes are TRBV12-3 or TRBV12-4 and TRBJ2-3; D may match TRBD1 or TRBD2 (5 bases each). DNA for the CDR3: TGTGCCAGCAGTTTCCCAAAGAGAGGGGACGCGGATACGCAGTATTTT. Protein sequence: CASSFPKRGDADTQYF.